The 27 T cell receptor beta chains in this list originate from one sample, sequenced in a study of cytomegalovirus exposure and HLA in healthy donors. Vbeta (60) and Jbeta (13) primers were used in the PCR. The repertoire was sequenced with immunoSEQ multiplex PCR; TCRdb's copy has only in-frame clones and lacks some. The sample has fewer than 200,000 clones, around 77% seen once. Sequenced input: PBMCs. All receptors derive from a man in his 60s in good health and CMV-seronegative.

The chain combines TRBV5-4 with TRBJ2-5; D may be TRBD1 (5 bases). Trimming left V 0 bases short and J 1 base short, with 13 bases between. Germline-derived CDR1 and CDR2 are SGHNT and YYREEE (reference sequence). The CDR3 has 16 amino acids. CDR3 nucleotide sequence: TGTGCCAGCAGCTTGGGTCTATCTGACAGCCAAGAGACCCAGTACTTC. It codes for CASSLGLSDSQETQYF.

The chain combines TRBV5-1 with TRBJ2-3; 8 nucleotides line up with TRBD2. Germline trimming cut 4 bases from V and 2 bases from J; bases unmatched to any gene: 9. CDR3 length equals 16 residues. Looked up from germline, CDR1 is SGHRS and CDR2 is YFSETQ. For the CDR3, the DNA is TGCGCCAGCAGCGTTCTAATCGGGGGGGCCACAGATACGCAGTATTTT. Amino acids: CASSVLIGGATDTQYF.

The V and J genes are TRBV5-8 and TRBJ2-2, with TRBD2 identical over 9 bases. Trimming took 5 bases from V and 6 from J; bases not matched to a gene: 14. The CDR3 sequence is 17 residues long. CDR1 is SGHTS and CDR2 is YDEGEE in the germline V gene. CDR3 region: CASRTSDSLAGAGELFF. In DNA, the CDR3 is TGTGCCAGCAGAACCTCGGACAGCTTAGCGGGAGCCGGGGAGCTGTTTTTT.

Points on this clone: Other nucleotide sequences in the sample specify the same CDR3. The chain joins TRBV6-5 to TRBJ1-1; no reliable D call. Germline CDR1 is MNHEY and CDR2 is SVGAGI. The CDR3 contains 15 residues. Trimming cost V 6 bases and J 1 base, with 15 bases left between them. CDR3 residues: CASSAALTGNTEAFF. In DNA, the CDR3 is TGTGCCAGCAGCGCCGCTCTAACGGGGAACACTGAAGCTTTCTTT.

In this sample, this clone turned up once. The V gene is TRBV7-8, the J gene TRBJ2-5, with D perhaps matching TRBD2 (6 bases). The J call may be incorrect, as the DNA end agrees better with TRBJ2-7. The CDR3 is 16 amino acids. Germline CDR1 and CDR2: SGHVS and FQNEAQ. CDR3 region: CASSLLVRTNTYEQYF. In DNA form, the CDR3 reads TGTGCCAGCAGCTTATTAGTGCGGACTAACACCTACGAGCAGTACTTC.

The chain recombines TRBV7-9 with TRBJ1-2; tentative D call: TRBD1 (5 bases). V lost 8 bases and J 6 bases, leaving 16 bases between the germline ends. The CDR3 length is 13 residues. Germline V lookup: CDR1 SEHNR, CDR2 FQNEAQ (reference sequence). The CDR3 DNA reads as TGTGCCAGCGCCAACTCGGGAGGGGATGGCTACACCTTC. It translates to CASANSGGDGYTF.

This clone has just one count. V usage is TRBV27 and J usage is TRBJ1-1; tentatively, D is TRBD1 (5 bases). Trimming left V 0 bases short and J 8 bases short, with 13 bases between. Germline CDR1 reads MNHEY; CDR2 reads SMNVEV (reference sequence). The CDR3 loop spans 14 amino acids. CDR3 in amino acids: CASSLSAGLLEAFF. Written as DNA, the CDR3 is TGTGCCAGCAGTTTATCAGCGGGACTGCTAGAAGCTTTCTTT.

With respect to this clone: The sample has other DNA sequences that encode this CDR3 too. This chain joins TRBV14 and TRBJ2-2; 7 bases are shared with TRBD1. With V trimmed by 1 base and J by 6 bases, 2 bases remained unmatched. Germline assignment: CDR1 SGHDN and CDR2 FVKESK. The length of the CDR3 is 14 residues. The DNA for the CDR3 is TGTGCCAGCAGCCAAGCCACAGGGGCCGGGGAGCTGTTTTTT. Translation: CASSQATGAGELFF.

This CDR3 reads CASSPRQLAREQYF. The DNA for the CDR3 is TGTGCCAGCAGTCCTCGACAGTTAGCAAGGGAGCAGTACTTC. The chain uses TRBV2 and TRBJ2-7; tentatively, D is TRBD1 (5 bases). The V end lost 5 bases, the J end lost 7 bases, and 18 bases lay between the germline ends. Germline V lookup: CDR1 SNHLY, CDR2 FYNNEI. The CDR3 spans 14 residues.

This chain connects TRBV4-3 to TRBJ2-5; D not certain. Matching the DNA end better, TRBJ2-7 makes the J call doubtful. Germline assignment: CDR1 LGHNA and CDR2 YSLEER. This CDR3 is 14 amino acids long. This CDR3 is CASSQEAVTYEQYF. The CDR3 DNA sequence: TGCGCCAGCAGCCAAGAGGCGGTTACCTACGAGCAGTACTTC.

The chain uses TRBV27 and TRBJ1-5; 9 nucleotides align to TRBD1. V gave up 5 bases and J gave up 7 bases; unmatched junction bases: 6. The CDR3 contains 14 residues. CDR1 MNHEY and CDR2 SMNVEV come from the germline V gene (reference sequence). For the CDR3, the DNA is TGTGCCAGCAGTAACACAGGGGGCGGACAGCCCCAGCATTTT. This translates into CASSNTGGGQPQHF.

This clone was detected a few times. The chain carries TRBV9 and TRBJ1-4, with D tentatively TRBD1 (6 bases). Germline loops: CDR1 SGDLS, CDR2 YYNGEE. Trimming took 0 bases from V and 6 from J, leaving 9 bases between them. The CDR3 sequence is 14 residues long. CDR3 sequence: CASSVGAGDEKLFF. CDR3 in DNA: TGTGCCAGCAGCGTAGGGGCAGGGGATGAAAAACTGTTTTTT.

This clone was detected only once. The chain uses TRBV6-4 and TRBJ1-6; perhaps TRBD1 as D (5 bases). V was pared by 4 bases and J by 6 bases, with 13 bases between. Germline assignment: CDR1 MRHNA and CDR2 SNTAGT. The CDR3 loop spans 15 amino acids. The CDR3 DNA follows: TGTGCCAGCAGTGCCCAGGGTAGGGCTAATTCACCCCTCCACTTT. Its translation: CASSAQGRANSPLHF.

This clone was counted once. CDR3 loop: CAISVTEDSTGNTIYF. In DNA, the CDR3 is TGTGCCATCAGTGTGACCGAGGACAGTACTGGAAACACCATATATTTT. The chain couples TRBV10-3 to TRBJ1-3, with a weak D call TRBD1 (6 bases). Germline V gene lookup returns CDR1 ENHRY and CDR2 SYGVKD. Trimming pared 4 bases from V and 2 bases from J, leaving 15 bases between. This CDR3 spans 16 amino acids.

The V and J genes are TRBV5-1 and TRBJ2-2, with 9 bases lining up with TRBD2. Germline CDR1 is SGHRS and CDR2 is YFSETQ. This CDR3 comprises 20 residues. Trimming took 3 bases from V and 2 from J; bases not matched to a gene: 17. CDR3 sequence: CASSWTGGAGGPTNTGELFF. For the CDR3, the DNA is TGCGCCAGCAGCTGGACGGGGGGAGCGGGAGGCCCGACAAACACCGGGGAGCTGTTTTTT.

CDR3 DNA sequence: TGCAGCGTAAGAGGGGGGACAGTCAGTAATGAAAAACTGTTTTTT. This codes for CSVRGGTVSNEKLFF. V gene TRBV29-1 combines with J gene TRBJ1-4; the match to TRBD1 covers 7 bases. The CDR3 is made up of 15 amino acids. CDR1 is SQVTM and CDR2 is ANQGSEA in the germline V gene. V lost 6 bases to trimming and J lost 4 bases; unmatched junction nucleotides: 11.

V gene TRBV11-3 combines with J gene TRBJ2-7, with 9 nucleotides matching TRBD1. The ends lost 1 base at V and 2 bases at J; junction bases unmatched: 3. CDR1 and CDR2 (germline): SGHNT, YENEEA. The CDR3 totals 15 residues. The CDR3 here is CASSLGTGGTYEQYF. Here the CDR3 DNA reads TGTGCCAGCAGCTTAGGTACAGGGGGCACCTACGAGCAGTACTTC.

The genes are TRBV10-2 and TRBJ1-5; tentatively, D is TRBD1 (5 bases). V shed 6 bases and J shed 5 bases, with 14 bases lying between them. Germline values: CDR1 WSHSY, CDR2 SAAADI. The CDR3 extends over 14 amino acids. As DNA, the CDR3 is TGCGCCAGCAGCCCCCAGGGTGATCATCAGCCCCAGCATTTT. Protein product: CASSPQGDHQPQHF.

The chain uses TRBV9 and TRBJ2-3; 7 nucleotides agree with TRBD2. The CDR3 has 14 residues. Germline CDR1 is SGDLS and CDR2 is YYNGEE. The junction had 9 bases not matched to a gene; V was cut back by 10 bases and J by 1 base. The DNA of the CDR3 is TGTGCCGGCTCCCCTGGGGGGGGCACAGATACGCAGTATTTT. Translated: CAGSPGGGTDTQYF. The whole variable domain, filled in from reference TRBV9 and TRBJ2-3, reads DSGVTQTPKHLITATGQRVTLRCSPRSGDLSVYWYQQSLDQGLQFLIQYYNGEERAKGNILERFSAQQFPDLHSELNLSSLELGDSALYFCAGSPGGGTDTQYFGPGTRLTVL.

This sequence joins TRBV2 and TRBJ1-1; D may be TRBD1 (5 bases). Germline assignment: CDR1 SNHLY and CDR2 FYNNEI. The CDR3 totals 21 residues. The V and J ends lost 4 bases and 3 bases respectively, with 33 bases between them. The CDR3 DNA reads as TGTGCCAGCAGTGTTCCCCAAATTCCTGTCCCGCGACGGGTAGGGGACACTGAAGCTTTCTTT. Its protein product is CASSVPQIPVPRRVGDTEAFF.

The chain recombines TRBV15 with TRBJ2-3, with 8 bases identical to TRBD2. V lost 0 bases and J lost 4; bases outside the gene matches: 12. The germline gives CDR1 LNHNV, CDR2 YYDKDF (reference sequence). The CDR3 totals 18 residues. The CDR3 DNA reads TGTGCCACCAGCAGAGATTTAAGGAGCGGGAGAAGGGCAGATACGCAGTATTTT. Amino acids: CATSRDLRSGRRADTQYF.

The CDR3 here is CASSGSAGNTIYF. As DNA, the CDR3 is TGTGCCAGCAGTGGGTCGGCTGGAAACACCATATATTTT. The chain couples TRBV2 to TRBJ1-3, with D unresolved. The V end lost 4 bases, the J end lost 2 bases, and 6 bases lay between the germline ends. The CDR3 is made up of 13 amino acids. Germline V gives CDR1 SNHLY, CDR2 FYNNEI. Drawing the rest from reference TRBV2 and TRBJ1-3, the complete variable domain is EPEVTQTPSHQVTQMGQEVILRCVPISNHLYFYWYRQILGQKVEFLVSFYNNEISEKSEIFDDQFSVERPDGSNFTLKIRSTKLEDSAMYFCASSGSAGNTIYFGEGSWLTVV.

As DNA, the CDR3 is TGCGCCAGCAGCCCGGCACGGGGGATCAACTACAATGAGCAGTTCTTC. Protein: CASSPARGINYNEQFF. The V gene is TRBV5-1, the J gene TRBJ2-1; D may be TRBD2 (6 bases). This CDR3 is built from 16 residues. V gave up 4 bases and J gave up 3 bases, with 17 bases separating them. Germline V lookup: CDR1 SGHRS, CDR2 YFSETQ. Variable domain in full (rest from reference TRBV5-1 and TRBJ2-1): KAGVTQTPRYLIKTRGQQVTLSCSPISGHRSVSWYQQTPGQGLQFLFEYFSETQRNKGNFPGRFSGRQFSNSRSEMNVSTLELGDSALYLCASSPARGINYNEQFFGPGTRLTVL.

The CDR3 protein is CASSLAPGDATNEKLFF. CDR3 sequence (DNA): TGCGCCAGCAGCTTGGCGCCAGGGGATGCAACTAATGAAAAACTGTTTTTT. This chain links TRBV5-1 with TRBJ1-4; TRBD1 might be the D (6 bases). CDR1 is SGHRS, CDR2 YFSETQ, per germline. The CDR3 contains 17 residues. The V end lost 0 bases, the J end lost 0 bases, and 12 bases lay between the germline ends.

The chain's CDR3 is CASSRGLGGRGGTEAFF. The CDR3 nucleotides are TGTGCCAGTAGTAGGGGCCTAGGAGGGCGGGGAGGCACTGAAGCTTTCTTT. The gene calls are TRBV19 and TRBJ1-1, with D possibly matching TRBD1 (5 bases). Germline V lookup: CDR1 LNHDA, CDR2 SQIVND (reference sequence). This CDR3 contains 17 residues. Trimming removed 4 bases at V and 4 bases at J, with 22 bases between. Using reference TRBV19 and TRBJ1-1 for the parts outside the CDR3, the full variable domain is DGGITQSPKYLFRKEGQNVTLSCEQNLNHDAMYWYRQDPGQGLRLIYYSQIVNDFQKGDIAEGYSVSREKKESFPLTVTSAQKNPTAFYLCASSRGLGGRGGTEAFFGQGTRLTVV.

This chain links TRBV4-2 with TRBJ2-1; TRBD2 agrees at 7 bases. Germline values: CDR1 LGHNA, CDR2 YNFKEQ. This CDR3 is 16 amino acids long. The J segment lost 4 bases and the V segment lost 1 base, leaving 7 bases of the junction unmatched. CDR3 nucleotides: TGTGCCAGCAGCCAAGTGGGCGGGGGTACATACAATGAGCAGTTCTTC. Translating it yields CASSQVGGGTYNEQFF.

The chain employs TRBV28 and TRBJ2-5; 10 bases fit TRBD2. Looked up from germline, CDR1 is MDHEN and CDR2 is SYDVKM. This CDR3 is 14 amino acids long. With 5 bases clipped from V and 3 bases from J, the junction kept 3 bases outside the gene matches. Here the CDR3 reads CASSVSGRKETQYF. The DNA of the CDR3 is TGTGCCAGCAGTGTTAGCGGGAGGAAAGAGACCCAGTACTTC.